A selection of T cell receptor beta chains follows, all from one sample in a study of blood T cell repertoires in COVID-19. The assay was immunoSEQ multiplex PCR, and TCRdb's table has in-frame clones only and misses some. The data contain about 200,000 clones, roughly four fifths of them seen just once; the ten biggest clones take up around 2.5%. The specimen sequenced was peripheral blood. The receptors were gathered from a woman aged 40 to 49 with active or convalescent COVID-19. CDR3s include the opening cysteine and the closing phenylalanine or tryptophan. Some rows have no size entry. The others give once, few or many, or a class for an expanded clone.

>TRBJ2-3|TRBV4-3|NA
CASSPGGYGTDTQYF
>TRBJ2-6|TRBV2|NA
CATVPGQGSGANVLTF
>TRBJ1-5|TRBV28|NA
CASSSTQRGYQPQHF
>TRBJ2-7|TRBV28|NA
CASSFPSPLYEQYF
>TRBJ2-5|TRBV24-1|few
CATSDRTHKETQYF
>TRBJ1-6|TRBV5-1|NA
CASSLDFSPLHF
>TRBJ1-4|TRBV27|NA
CASSQDRATNEKLFF
>TRBJ1-2|TRBV2|once
CASSGDNPARGYTF
>TRBJ1-1|TRBV5-5|many
CASSYTTGNTEAFF
>TRBJ1-2|TRBV28|many
CASSRQGGYTF
>TRBJ2-2|TRBV2|NA
CASSQVPNTGELFF
>TRBJ1-5|TRBV28|NA
CASGTGIGLLSNQPQHF
>TRBJ1-2|TRBV29-1|few
CSVERTGLGYTF
>TRBJ2-7|TRBV4-1|NA
CASSGQKPNRYEQYF
>TRBJ1-1|TRBV2|NA
CASNNRDLNTEAFF
>TRBJ1-2|TRBV2|NA
CASSDFTVYTF
>TRBJ1-6|TRBV20-1|NA
CSASRGDNSPLHF
>TRBJ1-2|TRBV7-9|NA
CASSLTVASNYGYTF
>TRBJ1-1|TRBV6-5|NA
CASRGDRGPGTEAFF
>TRBJ2-1|TRBV11-2|NA
CASSITSERYNEQFF
>TRBJ2-2|TRBV5-8|NA
CASSPVGRSNTGELFF
>TRBJ1-1|TRBV7-9|NA
CASSLLPAGTEAFF
>TRBJ2-5|TRBV5-1|NA
CASSGQGHTRETQYF
>TRBJ2-7|TRBV4-1|once
CASTLGAGVTYEQYF
>TRBJ2-3|TRBV4-1|NA
CASSQGVGGFADTQYF
>TRBJ2-7|TRBV25-1|NA
CASSVAGTDPDEQYF
>TRBJ2-7|TRBV14|NA
CASSQGLAGKGEQYF
>TRBJ1-5|TRBV6-5|once
CASSRGAGNQPQHF
>TRBJ1-3|TRBV30|NA
CAWSASSGNTIYF
>TRBJ2-1|TRBV12-5|NA
CASGLGDRGRQFF
>TRBJ1-1|TRBV10-2|NA
CASSDRGGRNTEAFF